This T cell receptor (beta chain) appears in the sequencing data of a study of beta chain features in type 1 diabetes. Purity exceeding 95% was reached by all sorted populations. Reverse transcription of all isolated RNA meant that expressed TCRB transcripts were sequenced. TCRdb keeps only in-frame clones here, not all; method: immunoSEQ multiplex PCR. The sample carries some 270,000 clones, 14% recorded once. The CDR3 sequence is 15 residues long. The germline gives CDR1 SEHNR, CDR2 FQNEAQ (reference sequence). Trimming cost V 5 bases and J 3 bases, with 14 bases left between them. The material sequenced was naive CD4+ T cells from blood. V and J are TRBV7-9 and TRBJ1-5; TRBD1 might be the D (6 bases). The sequence came from a woman aged 40 to 50 in good health. The CDR3 DNA is TGTGCCAGCAGCGGTACACAGGGTTTCAATCAGCCCCAGCATTTT. It is translated as CASSGTQGFNQPQHF.